Reported below is one TCR beta chain. Its antigen is currently unknown. Both 60 Vbeta primers and 13 Jbeta primers went into the PCR. Here immunoSEQ multiplex PCR was the method, and the copy in TCRdb shows in-frame clones only, minus some. The sample includes about 120,000 clones, about 81% seen only once; the top ten take 1.5% to 2%. CDR1 is SGHNT, CDR2 YYREEE, per germline (reference sequence). This CDR3 has 16 residues. After removal of 3 bases from V and 2 bases from J, the junction contained 5 bases not matched to a gene. This entry belongs to a study of cytomegalovirus exposure and HLA in healthy donors. Broader study findings: Being productive about 87% or about 30% of the time was typical of most TCR beta V segments in an earlier analysis. In a later analysis, across HLA loci, associated TCR counts were highest for DRB1, lowest for HLA-C.

This chain connects TRBV5-4 to TRBJ2-5, with 12 bases identical to TRBD1. This clonotype was obtained from a man aged 35-49 years in good health and CMV-seronegative. The specimen sequenced was PBMCs. The CDR3 nucleotides are TGTGCCAGCAGCTCTCCGGGACAGGGGGCTCAAGAGACCCAGTACTTC. Translated, it gives CASSSPGQGAQETQYF.